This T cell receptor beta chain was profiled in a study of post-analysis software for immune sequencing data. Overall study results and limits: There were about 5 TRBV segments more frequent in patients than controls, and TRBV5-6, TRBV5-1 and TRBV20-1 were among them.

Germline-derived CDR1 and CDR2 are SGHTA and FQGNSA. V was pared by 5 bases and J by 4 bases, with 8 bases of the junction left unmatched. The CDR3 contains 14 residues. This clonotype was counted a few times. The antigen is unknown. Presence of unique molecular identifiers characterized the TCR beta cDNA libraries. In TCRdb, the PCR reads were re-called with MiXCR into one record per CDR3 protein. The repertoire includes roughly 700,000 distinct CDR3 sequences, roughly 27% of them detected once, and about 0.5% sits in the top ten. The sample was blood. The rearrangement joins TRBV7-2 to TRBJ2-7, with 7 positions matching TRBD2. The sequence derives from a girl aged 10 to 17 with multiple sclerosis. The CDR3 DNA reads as TGTGCCAGCAGCGTGCCCCTAGCGGAATACGAGCAGTACTTC. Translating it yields CASSVPLAEYEQYF.